The entry that follows covers one T cell receptor (beta chain) sequence. The data originate from a study of sequential checkpoint blockade in melanoma. Documented treatment: randomized to nivolumab then ipilimumab (arm A) or the reverse (arm B). Patients had received no earlier DNA-damaging chemotherapy. PBMC sorting kept live CD3+CD8+ cells without CD19 or CD56. Assay: immunoSEQ multiplex PCR; the TCRdb copy retains only in-frame clones and omits some. Altogether about 20,000 clones are present, roughly 66% being singletons, with the ten largest covering roughly 22%. Sequenced material: CD8+ T cells sorted from blood (inferred from file names), taken from a patient given nivolumab and ipilimumab in sequence. This TCR came from a human donor with melanoma.

The CDR3 sequence is CASSDATSATDTQYF. CDR3 in DNA: TGTGCCAGCAGTGATGCGACTAGCGCCACAGATACGCAGTATTTT. The rearrangement links TRBV2 to TRBJ2-3; 8 nucleotides agree with TRBD2. The CDR3 spans 15 residues. Germline CDR1 is SNHLY and CDR2 is FYNNEI. V dropped 3 bases and J dropped 2; count of bases not matched to a gene: 4.